A single sample is the source of the 28 T cell receptor beta chains below, sequenced in a study of OX40 agonist ivuxolimab in advanced cancers. Clones were sequenced by immunoSEQ multiplex PCR, and TCRdb holds only the in-frame ones, with some missing. The top ten hold approximately 1.1% of the sample, which has 60,000 to 70,000 clones, 86% seen once. Here the sequenced sample was CD4+ or CD8+ T cells sorted from blood, taken in a trial of the OX40 agonist ivuxolimab. Receptors were obtained from an adult with an advanced solid tumor such as melanoma, head and neck, liver or kidney cancer.

CDR3 amino acids: CASSLARGGSGELFF. The DNA for the CDR3 is TGCGCCAGCAGCTTGGCAAGGGGCGGTAGCGGGGAGCTGTTTTTT. The chain carries TRBV5-1 and TRBJ2-2; the D gene is possibly TRBD1 (5 bases). V was pared by 0 bases and J by 7 bases, with 13 bases between. Per the germline V gene, CDR1 is SGHRS and CDR2 is YFSETQ. The CDR3 sequence is 15 residues long.

In DNA, the CDR3 is TGTGCCAGCAGACAGGCCCCCCCCGGGAATGAGCAGTTCTTC. Amino acid sequence: CASRQAPPGNEQFF. V and J are TRBV6-6 and TRBJ2-1; TRBD1 is a possible D gene (5 bases). The CDR3 runs to 14 residues. Germline V gene data show CDR1 as MNHNY and CDR2 as SVGAGI (reference sequence). V lost 6 bases and J 7 bases, leaving 16 bases between the germline ends.

The chain uses TRBV7-9 and TRBJ2-3; 12 nucleotides agree with TRBD2. The CDR3 is 16 amino acids. V lost 4 bases and J lost 4; bases outside the gene matches: 6. The V gene's germline CDR1 is SEHNR and CDR2 FQNEAQ (reference sequence). CDR3 residues: CASSSPASGRADTQYF. In DNA, the CDR3 is TGTGCCAGCAGCTCCCCAGCTAGCGGGAGGGCAGATACGCAGTATTTT.

The rearrangement links TRBV7-9 to TRBJ2-7, with a tentative D call TRBD1 (6 bases). Deletions cut 5 bases from V and 0 bases from J, with 14 bases between. The CDR3 covers 15 residues. Looked up from germline, CDR1 is SEHNR and CDR2 is FQNEAQ (reference sequence). The chain's CDR3 is CASSRSWDNSYEQYF. Written as DNA, the CDR3 is TGTGCCAGCAGCCGGTCCTGGGACAACTCCTACGAGCAGTACTTC.

The table lists this clone with a count of one. The genes are TRBV20-1 and TRBJ2-1; D gene unclear. V was trimmed by 5 bases and J by 8 bases, leaving 10 bases between them. This CDR3 comprises 11 residues. From germline, CDR1 is DFQATT and CDR2 SNEGSKA (reference sequence). Here the CDR3 DNA reads TGCAGTGCTCCGCTTAGATATGAGCAGTTCTTC. Translated: CSAPLRYEQFF.

The chain employs TRBV7-2 and TRBJ2-7; 11 nucleotides agree with TRBD2. J was trimmed by 1 base and V by 2 bases; bases with no gene match: 1. The CDR3 is made up of 15 amino acids. Germline CDR1 is SGHTA and CDR2 is FQGNSA. The CDR3 reads CASSLLAGGSYEQYF. The CDR3 nucleotides are TGTGCCAGCAGCTTACTAGCGGGAGGTTCCTACGAGCAGTACTTC.

This rearrangement joins TRBV7-9 to TRBJ1-1; D unresolved. This CDR3 is built from 13 residues. Per germline, CDR1 SEHNR and CDR2 FQNEAQ (reference sequence). Trimming pared 1 base from V and 5 bases from J, leaving 8 bases between. The CDR3 DNA sequence: TGTGCCAGCAGCTTAGGTCATCGGACTGAAGCTTTCTTT. It codes for CASSLGHRTEAFF.

The chain has TRBV6-1 and TRBJ2-2, with D possibly being TRBD1 (6 bases). Trimming removed 4 bases at V and 0 bases at J, with 9 bases between. From germline, CDR1 is MNHNS and CDR2 SASEGT. This CDR3 has 15 residues. The CDR3 loop is CASSVRTANTGELFF. In nucleotides, the CDR3 is TGTGCCAGCAGTGTTCGGACAGCGAACACCGGGGAGCTGTTTTTT.

This chain uses TRBV27 with TRBJ1-5, with a weak D call TRBD1 (6 bases). The V end lost 2 bases, the J end lost 4 bases, and 12 bases lay between the germline ends. The CDR3 runs 15 residues. Germline-derived CDR1 and CDR2 are MNHEY and SMNVEV (reference sequence). CDR3 in amino acids: CASSLNRDGNQPQHF. The CDR3, as DNA: TGTGCCAGCAGTTTAAACAGGGACGGGAATCAGCCCCAGCATTTT.

The chain uses TRBV6-5 and TRBJ1-4, with D perhaps TRBD1 (6 bases). Germline values: CDR1 MNHEY, CDR2 SVGAGI. The germline V and J ends were trimmed by 6 bases and 12 bases, with 23 bases remaining between them. The CDR3 extends over 15 amino acids. CDR3 DNA: TGTGCCAGCAGCGTCTCCTTCGGGGGGCGAGGGGAACTGTTTTTT. It translates to CASSVSFGGRGELFF.

The CDR3 spells CASSPRGGGASSYEQYF. DNA of the CDR3: TGTGCCAGCAGTCCCCGGGGGGGAGGGGCCAGCTCCTACGAGCAGTACTTC. V and J are TRBV27 and TRBJ2-7; 8 bases agree with TRBD2. This CDR3 region has 17 residues. Germline CDR1 reads MNHEY; CDR2 reads SMNVEV (reference sequence). With V trimmed by 5 bases and J by 0 bases, 12 bases remained unmatched.

There are a few counts of this clone. The chain employs TRBV30 and TRBJ2-2; the match to TRBD2 covers 11 bases. This CDR3 has 14 residues. The J segment lost 5 bases and the V segment lost 8 bases, leaving 7 bases of the junction unmatched. CDR1 is GTSNPN, CDR2 SVGIG, per germline (reference sequence). The CDR3 bases are TGTGCCGGAACTAGCGGGAGTGGGACCGGGGAGCTGTTTTTT. Protein sequence: CAGTSGSGTGELFF.

The chain links TRBV4-1 to TRBJ1-2, with D possibly TRBD1 on 6 matching bases. Germline assignment: CDR1 MGHRA and CDR2 YSYEKL. V was clipped by 0 bases and J by 4 bases, with 15 bases between them. CDR3 length: 16 residues. The CDR3 protein is CASSQDGAGGGYGYTF. Written as DNA, the CDR3 is TGCGCCAGCAGCCAAGATGGCGCGGGGGGCGGCTATGGCTACACCTTC.

The rearrangement joins TRBV28 to TRBJ1-1; 8 bases align to TRBD1. V lost 5 bases and J lost 11; bases outside the gene matches: 4. This CDR3 is built from 11 residues. Looked up from germline, CDR1 is MDHEN and CDR2 is SYDVKM. The CDR3: CASSQDRVAFF. As DNA, the CDR3 is TGTGCCAGCAGTCAGGACAGGGTGGCTTTCTTT. Looking up the rest from reference TRBV28 and TRBJ1-1 gives the full variable domain: DVKVTQSSRYLVKRTGEKVFLECVQDMDHENMFWYRQDPGLGLRLIYFSYDVKMKEKGDIPEGYSVSREKKERFSLILESASTNQTSMYLCASSQDRVAFFGQGTRLTVV.

This chain uses TRBV29-1 with TRBJ2-6, with D possibly called TRBD1 or TRBD2 (5 bases each). Looked up from germline, CDR1 is SQVTM and CDR2 is ANQGSEA. V dropped 4 bases and J dropped 0 bases, with 10 bases sitting between them. The CDR3 has 15 residues. The CDR3 DNA reads as TGCAGCGTTGGGACGGGGACCTCTGGGGCCAACGTCCTGACTTTC. This sequence encodes CSVGTGTSGANVLTF.

The chain recombines TRBV27 with TRBJ2-1, with TRBD2 matching over 9 bases. Germline-derived CDR1 and CDR2 are MNHEY and SMNVEV (reference sequence). After removal of 8 bases from V and 4 bases from J, the junction contained 12 bases not matched to a gene. This CDR3 contains 16 residues. The CDR3 DNA reads TGTGCCAGCCGGGCCTTGGGCGGGAGGGCATACAATGAGCAGTTCTTC. The encoded protein is CASRALGGRAYNEQFF.

With regard to this clone: The sample holds other DNA sequences that translate to the same CDR3. The chain combines TRBV18 with TRBJ1-1; D is possibly TRBD1 (6 bases). With 7 bases removed from V and 0 bases from J, the gap between germline ends came to 18 bases. The CDR3 consists of 16 residues. Per the germline V gene, CDR1 is KGHSH and CDR2 is LQKENI. The DNA for the CDR3 is TGTGCCAGCTTACCCCGGGTTGGGGGCCTGAACACTGAAGCTTTCTTT. It encodes CASLPRVGGLNTEAFF.

The rearrangement joins TRBV11-2 to TRBJ1-2, with D perhaps TRBD1 (5 bases). The CDR3 sequence is 13 residues long. Germline-derived CDR1 and CDR2 are SGHAT and FQNNGV. Trimming removed 5 bases from V and 8 bases from J, with 15 bases in between. In DNA, the CDR3 is TGTGCCAGCAGCCCAGGCGGGGCTCGGGGCTACACCTTC. This gives the protein CASSPGGARGYTF.

A single count supports this clone. V gene TRBV5-1 combines with J gene TRBJ1-2; 8 bases align to TRBD1. Germline loops: CDR1 SGHRS, CDR2 YFSETQ. Germline trimming cut 3 bases from V and 8 bases from J; bases unmatched to any gene: 12. This CDR3 spans 15 amino acids. CDR3 region: CASSSEPGQVGGYTF. CDR3 in DNA: TGCGCCAGCAGCTCCGAACCGGGACAGGTAGGCGGCTACACCTTC. The full variable domain, completed using reference TRBV5-1 and TRBJ1-2, is KAGVTQTPRYLIKTRGQQVTLSCSPISGHRSVSWYQQTPGQGLQFLFEYFSETQRNKGNFPGRFSGRQFSNSRSEMNVSTLELGDSALYLCASSSEPGQVGGYTFGSGTRLTVV.

The chain joins TRBV28 to TRBJ1-5, with D tentatively TRBD1 (6 bases). This CDR3 has 19 residues. Trimming removed 2 bases at V and 6 bases at J, with 26 bases between. The germline CDR1 and CDR2 sequences are MDHEN and SYDVKM. The CDR3 here is CASSLSWDPTGRFAQPQHF. The CDR3 bases are TGTGCCAGCAGTTTAAGCTGGGACCCGACAGGAAGGTTCGCTCAGCCCCAGCATTTT.

The gene calls are TRBV29-1 and TRBJ2-3; TRBD2 aligns across 10 bases. Germline V gene lookup returns CDR1 SQVTM and CDR2 ANQGSEA. This CDR3 is built from 13 residues. V lost 5 bases and J lost 3; bases outside the gene matches: 2. Written as DNA, the CDR3 is TGCAGCGTTTCTAGCGGGGGAACAGATACGCAGTATTTT. It yields the protein CSVSSGGTDTQYF.

The CDR3 protein is CASSETRVGGEQYF. In DNA, the CDR3 is TGTGCCAGCAGTGAAACCAGGGTCGGAGGCGAGCAGTACTTC. The chain is built from TRBV2 and TRBJ2-7, with D perhaps being TRBD1 or TRBD2 (5 bases each). The CDR3 loop spans 14 amino acids. V lost 2 bases, J lost 6 bases, and 14 bases lay in between. Per the germline V gene, CDR1 is SNHLY and CDR2 is FYNNEI.

This sequence joins TRBV11-2 and TRBJ1-2; 7 bases fit TRBD1. CDR1 is SGHAT, CDR2 FQNNGV, per germline. This CDR3 contains 15 residues. V lost 4 bases, J lost 6 bases, and 11 bases stayed unmatched. CDR3 nucleotides: TGTGCCAGCAGCTCAACCCAGACAGGGTTAAATGGCTACACCTTC. Translation gives CASSSTQTGLNGYTF.

The chain couples TRBV6-1 to TRBJ2-7; D possibly corresponds to TRBD1 (6 bases). This CDR3 has 14 residues. The germline V and J ends were trimmed by 6 bases and 0 bases, with 12 bases remaining between them. Germline V gene sequence: CDR1 MNHNS, CDR2 SASEGT. CDR3 protein: CASSRMDSSYEQYF. For the CDR3, the DNA is TGTGCCAGCAGCCGAATGGACAGCTCCTACGAGCAGTACTTC.

The chain joins TRBV5-1 to TRBJ2-3, with unresolved D. The germline V gene encodes CDR1 SGHRS and CDR2 YFSETQ. Trimming pared 0 bases from V and 3 bases from J, leaving 8 bases between. This CDR3 spans 14 amino acids. CDR3 loop: CASSLDPSTDTQYF. In DNA, the CDR3 is TGCGCCAGCAGCTTGGACCCAAGTACAGATACGCAGTATTTT.

The J gene is TRBJ2-2, the V gene TRBV7-2; 11 bases are shared with TRBD2. V lost 4 bases, J lost 7 bases, and 2 bases stayed unmatched. Germline CDR1 is SGHTA and CDR2 is FQGNSA. The CDR3 spans 14 residues. The CDR3 loop reads CASSSTSGIGELFF. CDR3 sequence (DNA): TGTGCCAGCAGCTCGACTAGCGGGATCGGGGAGCTGTTTTTT.

The chain uses TRBV6-5 and TRBJ2-2; 8 nucleotides agree with TRBD2. Germline-derived CDR1 and CDR2 are MNHEY and SVGAGI. The CDR3 totals 14 residues. The CDR3 bases are TGTGCTTCGGCGGGGGGAACTAGCACCGGGGAGCTGTTTTTT. Protein product: CASAGGTSTGELFF.

J is TRBJ1-4 and V is TRBV18, with 7 bases aligning to TRBD1. Per germline, CDR1 KGHSH and CDR2 LQKENI. The length of the CDR3 is 14 residues. The V and J ends lost 4 bases and 2 bases, in that order; junction bases with no gene match: 1. DNA of the CDR3: TGTGCCAGCTCACGGGGACAGACTAATGAAAAACTGTTTTTT. Residues: CASSRGQTNEKLFF.